This T cell receptor beta chain was captured by sequencing in a study of blood T cells in healthy people across ages. The CDR3 runs to 16 residues. Germline V gene lookup returns CDR1 SGHKS and CDR2 YYEKEE (reference sequence). The ends lost 4 bases at V and 2 bases at J; junction bases unmatched: 6. Primers used in a second PCR of about 6 to 12 cycles were a sample-barcoded 5' primer and a J-beta primer mix. One entry per CDR3 protein, called by TCRdb with MiXCR from the 5' RACE reads. The repertoire holds 650,000 to 800,000 distinct CDR3 sequences, with over 40% as singletons. J is TRBJ2-3 and V is TRBV5-5; TRBD2 matches 11 bases. Input material: blood. The source is a woman aged 80 or older in good health. In nucleotides, the CDR3 is TGTGCCAGCAGCGTGGGACTAGCGGTTCCCACAGATACGCAGTATTTT. Protein product: CASSVGLAVPTDTQYF.